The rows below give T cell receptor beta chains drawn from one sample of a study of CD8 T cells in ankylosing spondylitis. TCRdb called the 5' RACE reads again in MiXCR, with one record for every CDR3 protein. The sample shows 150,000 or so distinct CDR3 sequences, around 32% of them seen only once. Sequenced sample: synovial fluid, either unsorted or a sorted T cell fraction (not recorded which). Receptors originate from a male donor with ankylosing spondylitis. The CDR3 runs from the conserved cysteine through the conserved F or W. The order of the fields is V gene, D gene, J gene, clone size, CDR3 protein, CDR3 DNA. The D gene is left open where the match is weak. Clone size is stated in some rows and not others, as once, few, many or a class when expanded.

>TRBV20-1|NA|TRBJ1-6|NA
CSAREQVGSYNSPLHF
TGCAGTGCTAGAGAGCAGGTTGGCTCCTATAATTCACCCCTCCACTTT
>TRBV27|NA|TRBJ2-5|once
CASRGFGKETQYF
TGTGCCAGCAGAGGGTTCGGCAAGGAGACCCAGTACTTC
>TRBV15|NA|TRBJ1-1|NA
CATSRSPKGWGMNTEAFF
TGTGCCACCAGCAGATCTCCTAAGGGGTGGGGCATGAACACTGAAGCTTTCTTT
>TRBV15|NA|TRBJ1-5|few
CATSTTGNNQPQHF
TGTGCCACCAGTACGACAGGCAACAATCAGCCCCAGCATTTT
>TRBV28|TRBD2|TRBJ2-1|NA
CASSGLAGGSSYNEQFF
TGTGCCAGCAGTGGGCTAGCGGGAGGCTCCTCCTACAATGAGCAGTTCTTC
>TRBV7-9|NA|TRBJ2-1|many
CASSLAQHYNEQFF
TGTGCCAGCAGCTTAGCGCAACACTACAATGAGCAGTTCTTC
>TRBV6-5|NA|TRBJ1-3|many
CASSYTIQSSGNTIYF
TGTGCCAGCAGTTACACCATTCAGAGCTCTGGAAACACCATATATTTT
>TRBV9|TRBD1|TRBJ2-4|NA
CASSGDRGYSDIQYF
TGTGCCAGCAGCGGGGACAGGGGGTATTCGGACATTCAGTACTTC
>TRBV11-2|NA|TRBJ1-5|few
CASSLEGQGGNQPQHF
TGTGCCAGCAGCTTAGAGGGACAAGGGGGCAATCAGCCCCAGCATTTT
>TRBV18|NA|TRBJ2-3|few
CASSPRDSGRTDTQYF
TGTGCCAGCTCACCACGGGATAGCGGACGCACAGATACGCAGTATTTT
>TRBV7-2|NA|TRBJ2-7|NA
CATSLREGSFYEQYF
TGTGCCACCAGCTTACGGGAAGGGTCTTTTTACGAGCAGTACTTC
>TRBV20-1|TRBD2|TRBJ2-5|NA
CSATIAGPQETQYF
TGCAGTGCGACGATAGCGGGGCCCCAAGAGACCCAGTACTTC
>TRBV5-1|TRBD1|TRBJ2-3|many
CASSPGTGRDTQYF
TGCGCCAGCAGCCCCGGGACAGGGAGAGATACGCAGTATTTT
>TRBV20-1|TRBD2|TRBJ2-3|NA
CSARGAGGFTDTQYF
TGCAGTGCTAGGGGAGCGGGAGGGTTCACAGATACGCAGTATTTT
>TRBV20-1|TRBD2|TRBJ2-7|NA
CSASRLAGIDFSYEQYF
TGCAGTGCTAGTCGTCTAGCGGGGATCGATTTTTCCTACGAGCAGTACTTC
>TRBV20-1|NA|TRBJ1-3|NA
CSARLGNSGNTIYF
TGCAGTGCTAGGCTGGGGAACTCTGGAAACACCATATATTTT
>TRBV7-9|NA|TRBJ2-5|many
CASSLGMAQYF
TGTGCCAGCAGCTTAGGTATGGCCCAGTACTTC
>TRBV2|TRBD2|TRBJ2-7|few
CASSELGGAYEQYF
TGTGCCAGCAGTGAACTGGGAGGGGCCTACGAGCAGTACTTC
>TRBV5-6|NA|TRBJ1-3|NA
CASSPRGAGNTIYF
TGTGCCAGCAGCCCCCGGGGCGCTGGAAACACCATATATTTT
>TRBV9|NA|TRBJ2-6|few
CASSGQGGRASGANVLTF
TGTGCCAGCAGCGGACAGGGAGGTAGGGCCTCTGGGGCCAACGTCCTGACTTTC
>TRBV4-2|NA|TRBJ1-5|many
CASSQDGHNNQPQHF
TGTGCCAGCAGCCAAGATGGACATAACAATCAGCCCCAGCATTTT
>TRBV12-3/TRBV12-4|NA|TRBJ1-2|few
CASSPSPAAGYTF
TGTGCCAGCAGCCCTAGTCCCGCGGCTGGCTACACCTTC
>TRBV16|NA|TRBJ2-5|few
CASSQSGLDIGETQYF
TGTGCCAGCAGCCAATCGGGACTGGACATTGGGGAGACCCAGTACTTC
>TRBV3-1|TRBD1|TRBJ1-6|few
CASSTRQGEGSPLHF
TGTGCCAGCAGCACCCGACAGGGGGAAGGATCACCCCTCCACTTT
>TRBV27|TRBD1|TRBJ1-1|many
CASSGDRATEAFF
TGTGCCAGCAGTGGGGACAGAGCCACTGAAGCTTTCTTT
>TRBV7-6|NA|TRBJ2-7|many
CASSSIGHEQYF
TGTGCCAGCAGCTCCATAGGGCACGAGCAGTACTTC
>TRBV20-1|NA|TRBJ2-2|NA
CSSPGDTGELFF
TGCAGTTCTCCTGGGGACACCGGGGAGCTGTTTTTT
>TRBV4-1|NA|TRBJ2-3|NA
CASSQQESGGGRTQYF
TGCGCCAGCAGCCAGCAAGAGAGCGGTGGGGGACGTACGCAGTATTTT
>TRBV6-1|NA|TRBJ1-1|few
CASAGGANTEAFF
TGTGCCAGCGCGGGCGGCGCGAACACTGAAGCTTTCTTT
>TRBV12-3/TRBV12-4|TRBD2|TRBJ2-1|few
CASSLGASGSNDEQFF
TGTGCCAGCAGTTTGGGTGCTAGCGGGAGTAACGATGAGCAGTTCTTC
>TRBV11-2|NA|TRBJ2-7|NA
CASSAAHQYEQYF
TGTGCCAGCAGCGCTGCCCACCAGTACGAGCAGTACTTC
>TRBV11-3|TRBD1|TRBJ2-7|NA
CASSFGQGTYEQYF
TGTGCCAGCAGCTTCGGACAGGGTACCTACGAGCAGTACTTC
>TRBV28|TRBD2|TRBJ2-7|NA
CASSLQTSGGSYEQYF
TGTGCCAGCAGTTTGCAAACTAGCGGGGGCTCCTACGAGCAGTACTTC
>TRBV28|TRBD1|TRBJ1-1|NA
CASPKTGSTEAFF
TGTGCCAGCCCCAAGACAGGGTCAACTGAAGCTTTCTTT
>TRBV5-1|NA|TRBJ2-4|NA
CASSRSPTGTENIQYF
TGCGCCAGCAGCCGATCCCCTACCGGGACCGAAAACATTCAGTACTTC
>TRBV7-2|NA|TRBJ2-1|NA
CASSLWGDEQFF
TGTGCCAGCAGCTTATGGGGTGATGAGCAGTTCTTC
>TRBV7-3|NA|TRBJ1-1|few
CASSLDGLNTEAFF
TGTGCCAGCAGCTTAGACGGACTGAACACTGAAGCTTTCTTT
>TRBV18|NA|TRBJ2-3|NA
CASQGDTDTQYF
TGTGCCAGTCAAGGGGATACAGATACGCAGTATTTT
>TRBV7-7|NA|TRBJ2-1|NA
CASSLTSSNEQFF
TGTGCTAGCAGCTTAACTAGCTCCAATGAGCAGTTCTTC
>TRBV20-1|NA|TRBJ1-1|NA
CSAHLDRSEAFF
TGCAGTGCTCACCTCGACAGGTCTGAAGCTTTCTTT